This TCR beta chain came from a study of human T cells and chemical hapten exposure. Many counts were recorded for this clonotype. Unseparated into fractions, whole blood served as the source from which total RNA was extracted. Library preparation tagged each individual cDNA molecule with a unique molecular identifier. As handled by the study authors: Samples contained a median of roughly 96,000 TCRs, with a range of roughly 20,000 to 690,600. Via MiXCR, TCRdb re-called the reads, giving one row per CDR3 protein. The V and J calls and clone size are TCRdb's, not the authors'. This table has 120,000 or so distinct CDR3 sequences, approximately 9.3% appearing once. This TCR was recovered from a human donor in good health. Some clones in this sample may be carry-over from other donors' samples. Material for sequencing was whole blood.

The CDR3 sequence is CASSYSPSIDEQFF. In DNA, the CDR3 is TGTGCCAGCAGTTACTCGCCGAGTATCGATGAGCAGTTCTTC. The chain employs TRBV6-5 and TRBJ2-1; D uncertain. The V and J ends lost 0 bases and 8 bases respectively, with 11 bases between them. There are 14 residues in the CDR3. Looked up from germline, CDR1 is MNHEY and CDR2 is SVGAGI.